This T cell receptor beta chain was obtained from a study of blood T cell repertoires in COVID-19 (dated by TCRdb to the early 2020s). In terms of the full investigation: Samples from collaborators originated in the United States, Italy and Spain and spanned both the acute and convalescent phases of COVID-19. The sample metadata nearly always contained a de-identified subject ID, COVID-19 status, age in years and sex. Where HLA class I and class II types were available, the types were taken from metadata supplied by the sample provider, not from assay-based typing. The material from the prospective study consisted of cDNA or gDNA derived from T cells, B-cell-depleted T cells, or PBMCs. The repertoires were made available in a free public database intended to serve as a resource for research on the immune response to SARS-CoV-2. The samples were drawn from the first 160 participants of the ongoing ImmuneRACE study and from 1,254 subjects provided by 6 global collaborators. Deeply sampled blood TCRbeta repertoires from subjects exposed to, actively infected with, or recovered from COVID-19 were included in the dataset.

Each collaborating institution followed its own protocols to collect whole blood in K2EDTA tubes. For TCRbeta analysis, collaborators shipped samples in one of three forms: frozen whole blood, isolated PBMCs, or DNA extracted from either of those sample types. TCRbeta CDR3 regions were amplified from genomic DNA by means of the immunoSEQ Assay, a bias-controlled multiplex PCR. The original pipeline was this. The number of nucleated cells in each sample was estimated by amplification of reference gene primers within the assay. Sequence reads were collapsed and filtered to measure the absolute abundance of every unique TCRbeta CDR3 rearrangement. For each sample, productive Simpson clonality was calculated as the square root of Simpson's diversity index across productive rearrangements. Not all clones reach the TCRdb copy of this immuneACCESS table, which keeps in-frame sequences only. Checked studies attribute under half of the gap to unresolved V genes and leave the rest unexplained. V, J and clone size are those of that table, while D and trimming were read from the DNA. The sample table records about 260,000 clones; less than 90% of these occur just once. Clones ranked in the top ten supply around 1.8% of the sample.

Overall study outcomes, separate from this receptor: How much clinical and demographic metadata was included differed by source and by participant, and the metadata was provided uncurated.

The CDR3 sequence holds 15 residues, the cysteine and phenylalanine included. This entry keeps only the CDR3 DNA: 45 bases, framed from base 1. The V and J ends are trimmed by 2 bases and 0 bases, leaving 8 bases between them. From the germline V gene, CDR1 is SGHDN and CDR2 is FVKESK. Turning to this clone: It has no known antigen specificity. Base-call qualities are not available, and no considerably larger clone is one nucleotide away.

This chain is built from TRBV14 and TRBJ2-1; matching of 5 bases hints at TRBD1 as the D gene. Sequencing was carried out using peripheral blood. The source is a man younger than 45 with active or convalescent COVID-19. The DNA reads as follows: TGTGCCAGCAGCCAACAGGGCAGCTCCTACAATGAGCAGTTCTTC. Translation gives CASSQQGSSYNEQFF.